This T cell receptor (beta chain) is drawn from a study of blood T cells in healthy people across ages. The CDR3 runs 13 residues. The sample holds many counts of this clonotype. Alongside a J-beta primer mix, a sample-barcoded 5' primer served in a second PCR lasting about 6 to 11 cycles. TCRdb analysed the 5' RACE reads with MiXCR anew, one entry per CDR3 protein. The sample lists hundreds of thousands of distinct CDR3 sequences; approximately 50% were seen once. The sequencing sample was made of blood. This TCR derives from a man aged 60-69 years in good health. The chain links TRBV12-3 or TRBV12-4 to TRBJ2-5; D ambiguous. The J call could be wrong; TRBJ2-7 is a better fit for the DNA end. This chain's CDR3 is CASSLGQVDEQYF. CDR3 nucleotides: TGTGCCAGCAGTTTAGGGCAGGTCGACGAGCAGTACTTC.